This is a list of T cell receptor beta chains from one sample in a study of cytomegalovirus exposure and HLA in healthy donors. Clones were sequenced by immunoSEQ multiplex PCR, and TCRdb holds only the in-frame ones, with some missing. The data hold roughly 150,000 clones, with roughly three quarters observed a single time. The sample consisted of PBMCs. The receptors stem from a young man in good health and CMV-seropositive. The conserved cysteine and the conserved F or W are not part of the CDR3 here. Clone size, where shown, is once, few, many, or a class for clones that have expanded.

J gene,clone size,V gene,CDR3 protein
TRBJ2-2,-,TRBV27,ASGQPNTGELF
TRBJ1-1,-,TRBV6-1,ASSDKMNTEAF
TRBJ2-1,-,TRBV10-3,AIRAGDNEQF
TRBJ1-5,few,TRBV4-2,ASSQEGSGNQPQH
TRBJ2-5,few,TRBV5-6,ASSRDQETQY
TRBJ1-2,-,TRBV7-8,ASSLGVRAENGYT
TRBJ1-4,-,TRBV9,ASSAGQTTNEKLF
TRBJ1-6,-,TRBV7-6,ASSIDSGDNSPLH
TRBJ2-1,-,TRBV6-4,ASSDSKQGSYNEQF
TRBJ2-2,-,TRBV7-8,ASSSLASANTGELF
TRBJ2-5,-,TRBV20-1,SARTARSQY
TRBJ1-2,-,TRBV11-2,ASSLDPGYSGYT